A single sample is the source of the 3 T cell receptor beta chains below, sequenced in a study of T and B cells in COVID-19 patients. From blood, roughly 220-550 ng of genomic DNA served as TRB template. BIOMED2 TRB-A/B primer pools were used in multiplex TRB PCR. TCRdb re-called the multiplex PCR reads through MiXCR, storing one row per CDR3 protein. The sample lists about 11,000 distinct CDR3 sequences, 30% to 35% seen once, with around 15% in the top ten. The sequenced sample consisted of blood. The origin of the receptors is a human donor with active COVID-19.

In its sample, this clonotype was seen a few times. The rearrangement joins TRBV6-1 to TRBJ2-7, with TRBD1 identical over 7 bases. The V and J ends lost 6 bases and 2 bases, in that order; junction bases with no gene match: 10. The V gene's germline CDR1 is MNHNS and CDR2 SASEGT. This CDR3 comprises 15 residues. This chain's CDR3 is CASSIYYRGAYEQYF. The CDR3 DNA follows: TGTGCCAGCAGCATTTATTACAGGGGAGCCTACGAGCAGTACTTC.

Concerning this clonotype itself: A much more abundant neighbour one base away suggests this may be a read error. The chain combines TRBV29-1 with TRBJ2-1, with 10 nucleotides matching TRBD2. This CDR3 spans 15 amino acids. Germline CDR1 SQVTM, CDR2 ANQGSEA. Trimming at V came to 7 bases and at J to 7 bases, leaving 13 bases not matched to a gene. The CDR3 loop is CSGGASAGGPNEQFF. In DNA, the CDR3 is TGCAGCGGGGGGGCCTCAGCGGGGGGGCCGAATGAGCAGTTCTTC.

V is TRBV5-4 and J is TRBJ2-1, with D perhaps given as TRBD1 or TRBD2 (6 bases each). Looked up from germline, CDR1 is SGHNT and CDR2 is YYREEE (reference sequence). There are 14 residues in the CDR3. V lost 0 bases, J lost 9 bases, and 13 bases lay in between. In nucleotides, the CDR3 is TGTGCCAGCAGCTTGGAAGGGGGGCGGAGTGAGCAGTTCTTC. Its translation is CASSLEGGRSEQFF.